This TCR beta chain was observed in a study of T-cell memory formation after mild COVID-19. Notes on the study in general: Those CD4+ clones that contracted were mainly in CM and EM (CD8+ ones in EMRA).

Each CDR3 protein is one row after TCRdb ran MiXCR on the 5' RACE reads. The data hold 250,000 to 350,000 distinct CDR3 sequences, with under 20% observed a single time. As for this clonotype: Its specificity is unknown.

Germline loops: CDR1 LGHNA, CDR2 YSLEER. This CDR3 has 14 residues. Germline trimming cut 3 bases from V and 8 bases from J; bases unmatched to any gene: 6. The sample taken for sequencing was PBMCs or a T cell subset sorted from them (not recorded which). The genes are TRBV4-3 and TRBJ1-4; 7 bases are shared with TRBD1. The clonotype originates from a man aged 18 to 29 who had mild COVID-19 (a few samples of this study predate the infection). Cell type and time point are not known. CDR3 DNA sequence: TGCGCCAGCAGCCAGACAGGGCTCGGGGAAAAACTGTTTTTT. It specifies CASSQTGLGEKLFF.